The 17 T cell receptor beta chains below were found in one sample sequenced in a study of regulatory T cells in long-lasting Graves disease. Time point noted: newly diagnosed GD, antithyroid drugs for less than 3 months. Preparation of the TCR library used RNA extracted from PBMCs. The authors built TCR beta libraries using iRepertoire HTBI primers and Arm-PCR of CDR3 regions. TCRdb re-analysed the multiplex PCR reads in MiXCR, keeping a single row per CDR3 protein. This sample has 560,000 or so distinct CDR3 sequences, with more than 15% found just once. These same data were also listed under a study on T cells in Graves' hyperthyroidism and ophthalmopathy.

The sample in question was peripheral blood mononuclear cells (PBMCs), obtained at new diagnosis, from a patient treated with antithyroid drugs. These receptors were taken from a man in his late teens or twenties with Graves disease.

This clonotype was seen more than once but under ten times. The chain recombines TRBV29-1 with TRBJ1-1; no clear D. CDR3 size: 14 residues. Germline-derived CDR1 and CDR2 are SQVTM and ANQGSEA. V shed 4 bases and J shed 0 bases, with 12 bases lying between them. The CDR3 region has the DNA TGCAGCGTTGCTCTCGGGAGCATGAACACTGAAGCTTTCTTT. As protein: CSVALGSMNTEAFF. The full variable domain, its missing parts supplied by reference TRBV29-1 and TRBJ1-1, is SAVISQKPSRDICQRGTSLTIQCQVDSQVTMMFWYRQQPGQSLTLIATANQGSEATYESGFVIDKFPISRPNLTFSTLTVSNMSPEDSSIYLCSVALGSMNTEAFFGQGTRLTVV.

This clonotype was seen many times. This chain links TRBV29-1 with TRBJ2-3, with TRBD2 identical over 9 bases. CDR1 is SQVTM, CDR2 ANQGSEA, per germline. This CDR3 is 13 amino acids long. The V and J ends lost 7 bases and 5 bases, in that order; junction bases with no gene match: 7. The CDR3 loop is CSASGRRKDTQYF. DNA for the CDR3: TGCAGCGCGAGCGGGAGGAGGAAAGATACGCAGTATTTT.

This chain connects TRBV5-1 to TRBJ2-3; 7 nucleotides agree with TRBD2. This CDR3 has 17 amino acids. With 4 bases clipped from V and 3 bases from J, the junction kept 14 bases outside the gene matches. CDR1 is SGHRS and CDR2 is YFSETQ in the germline V gene. The CDR3 region is CASSLGRWEGRTDTQYF. The CDR3 region has the DNA TGCGCCAGCAGCCTCGGTCGGTGGGAGGGGCGAACAGATACGCAGTATTTT. Variable domain in full (rest from reference TRBV5-1 and TRBJ2-3): KAGVTQTPRYLIKTRGQQVTLSCSPISGHRSVSWYQQTPGQGLQFLFEYFSETQRNKGNFPGRFSGRQFSNSRSEMNVSTLELGDSALYLCASSLGRWEGRTDTQYFGPGTRLTVL.

This clonotype was seen only a few times. One end of the junction does not line up with germline, which may come from a read error. The chain employs TRBV7-7 and TRBJ1-5; D remains ambiguous. Germline CDR1 SSHAT, CDR2 FNYEAQ (reference sequence). The CDR3 consists of 13 residues. CDR3 loop: CASRLGSNQPQHF. In nucleotides, the CDR3 is TGTGCTAGCAGATTAGGGAGCAATCAGCCCCAGCATTTT.

This clonotype came up a few times. The gene calls are TRBV20-1 and TRBJ2-5; tentatively, D is TRBD1 (5 bases). CDR1 DFQATT and CDR2 SNEGSKA come from the germline V gene (reference sequence). The CDR3 consists of 15 residues. V lost 0 bases and J 5 bases, leaving 16 bases between the germline ends. In DNA, the CDR3 is TGCAGTGCTAGAGATCGCCGCCAGGGTGGGGAGACCCAGTACTTC. As protein: CSARDRRQGGETQYF.

This clonotype was counted a few times. The gene calls are TRBV7-3 and TRBJ2-1; a weak D match, TRBD2 (6 bases). Trimming cost V 5 bases and J 0 bases, with 14 bases left between them. The CDR3 is 16 amino acids. CDR1 SGHTA and CDR2 FQGTGA come from the germline V gene. As DNA, the CDR3 is TGTGCCAGCAGCCCCCAGGGCGGGACCTCCTACAATGAGCAGTTCTTC. It is translated as CASSPQGGTSYNEQFF.

This rearrangement joins TRBV5-1 to TRBJ2-2; possibly TRBD1 or TRBD2 for D (6 bases each). Germline V CDR1 and CDR2: SGHRS, YFSETQ. The CDR3 covers 15 residues. The V end was cut by 4 bases, the J end by 4 bases, with 14 bases between. CDR3 sequence (DNA): TGCGCCAGCAGCCCGGGGGCGGGTGGCACCGGGGAGCTGTTTTTT. Translated: CASSPGAGGTGELFF.

The chain couples TRBV19 to TRBJ1-6; no clear D. CDR1 and CDR2 (germline): LNHDA, SQIVND (reference sequence). This CDR3 is built from 14 residues. The V end was cut by 4 bases, the J end by 10 bases, with 14 bases between. As DNA, the CDR3 is TGTGCCAGTAGTACAGGACCATTAGACTCACCCCTCCACTTT. This translates into CASSTGPLDSPLHF.

This clonotype showed up just a few times. The CDR3 DNA reads TGTGCCAGCAGTTTATCCCAGAGTCAGCCCCAGCATTTT. It codes for CASSLSQSQPQHF. The chain joins TRBV27 to TRBJ1-5, with D unresolved. Germline V gives CDR1 MNHEY, CDR2 SMNVEV (reference sequence). Deletions cut 0 bases from V and 6 bases from J, with 6 bases between. This CDR3 is 13 amino acids long.

This clonotype showed up just once. This chain uses TRBV6-6 with TRBJ1-3; no definite D call. This CDR3 is 17 amino acids long. Germline V CDR1 and CDR2: MNHNY, SVGAGI (reference sequence). V lost 0 bases, J lost 0 bases, and 12 bases lay in between. The CDR3 DNA sequence: TGTGCCAGCAGTTACTCGATAATCCTGAGCTCTGGAAACACCATATATTTT. Its translation is CASSYSIILSSGNTIYF.

To note about this clonotype: This may stem from a read error, because a much larger clone lies one nucleotide away. V is TRBV6-1 and J is TRBJ1-2, with no clear D. CDR1 and CDR2 (germline): MNHNS, SASEGT. V lost 10 bases and J 4 bases, leaving 16 bases between the germline ends. The length of the CDR3 is 13 residues. CDR3 sequence reads: CATAAARSYGYTF. In DNA form, the CDR3 reads TGTGCCACCGCGGCAGCGAGATCCTATGGCTACACCTTC.

This clonotype came up once. This chain links TRBV11-2 with TRBJ2-1; D is perhaps TRBD2 (5 bases). The CDR3 covers 14 residues. V lost 2 bases to trimming and J lost 5 bases, with 10 bases between them. Germline V gene data show CDR1 as SGHAT and CDR2 as FQNNGV. The CDR3 sequence is CASSLPGIDNEQFF. The CDR3 nucleotides read TGTGCCAGCAGCTTACCGGGAATCGACAATGAGCAGTTCTTC.

The table lists this clonotype with many counts. The gene calls are TRBV5-1 and TRBJ2-7, with D possibly matching TRBD1 (6 bases). Trimming took off 3 bases at V and 3 bases at J, with 16 bases between the two ends. Germline V gene data show CDR1 as SGHRS and CDR2 as YFSETQ. CDR3 length: 15 residues. The CDR3 nucleotides are TGCGCCAGCAGCTGGAAGGACAGTTTAAACTACGAGCAGTACTTC. This codes for CASSWKDSLNYEQYF.

A remark on this clonotype: Germline is not matched at one junction end, which may reflect a read error. V usage is TRBV11-2 and J usage is TRBJ2-3; 8 bases align to TRBD2. Germline V gene sequence: CDR1 SGHAT, CDR2 FQNNGV. The CDR3 is 15 amino acids. The CDR3 sequence: CASSSVAGGTDAQYF. DNA for the CDR3: TGTGCCAGCAGCTCGGTCGCGGGAGGCACAGATGCGCAGTATTTT. Complete variable domain (other parts from reference TRBV11-2 and TRBJ2-3): EAGVAQSPRYKIIEKRQSVAFWCNPISGHATLYWYQQILGQGPKLLIQFQNNGVVDDSQLPKDRFSAERLKGVDSTLKIQPAKLEDSAVYLCASSSVAGGTDAQYFGPGTRLTVL.

This chain joins TRBV7-9 and TRBJ2-1, with D possibly called TRBD1 or TRBD2 (5 bases each). V was cut by 6 bases and J by 7 bases, with 13 bases left in between. Germline V gene data show CDR1 as SEHNR and CDR2 as FQNEAQ (reference sequence). The CDR3 consists of 13 residues. CDR3 DNA sequence: TGTGCCAGCAGACCAACGGGACGAAATGAGCAGTTCTTC. Translating gives CASRPTGRNEQFF.

This clonotype came up a few times. In DNA form, the CDR3 reads TGTGCCTGGAGTGTTGGGGGAGTACAGCAGTACTTC. It is translated as CAWSVGGVQQYF. V and J are TRBV30 and TRBJ2-7, with D perhaps assigned TRBD1 or TRBD2 (5 bases each). V lost 0 bases and J lost 8, with 11 bases in between. This CDR3 is 12 amino acids long. The V gene's germline CDR1 is GTSNPN and CDR2 SVGIG (reference sequence).

This rearrangement joins TRBV6-1 to TRBJ2-1; 12 bases are shared with TRBD2. Germline values: CDR1 MNHNS, CDR2 SASEGT. With 1 base clipped from V and 7 bases from J, the junction kept 8 bases outside the gene matches. This CDR3 region has 17 residues. The CDR3 loop is CASSEGASGRGSNEQFF. In DNA form, the CDR3 reads TGTGCCAGCAGTGAAGGGGCTAGCGGGAGGGGTTCAAATGAGCAGTTCTTC.